This TCR beta chain was sequenced during a study of cytotoxic CD8 clonotypes in ibrutinib-treated CLL. Study context: The response samples were taken once patients had been treated for a median of about 12 months, range 6 to 36.

Germline CDR1 and CDR2: MNHEY and SVGAGI. With 0 bases removed from V and 5 bases from J, the gap between germline ends came to 10 bases. The CDR3 has 14 amino acids. The table came from immunoSEQ multiplex PCR; TCRdb's copy has only in-frame clones and leaves some out. The sample has 12,000 or so clones; about four fifths are singletons. The sequence was collected from a human donor with chronic lymphocytic leukemia. The chain links TRBV6-5 to TRBJ2-5; no firm D call. The sample was PBMCs, taken at disease progression, from a patient treated with ibrutinib. The CDR3 DNA reads TGTGCCAGCAGTTACTCTGGTCGTCGTGAGACCCAGTACTTC. This encodes CASSYSGRRETQYF.